The rows below give T cell receptor beta chains drawn from one sample of a study of shared clonotypes between healthy human individuals. Some clones are missing from TCRdb's copy, which holds only in-frame ones; the method was immunoSEQ multiplex PCR. The sample consists of 950,000 to 1,300,000 clones, approximately 70% of them appearing once. Sequenced: memory CD4+ T cells sorted from blood. The receptors derive from a man aged 18 to 35 in good health. Both conserved end residues are part of each CDR3. Fields, in order: V gene, J gene, D gene, clone size, CDR3 DNA, CDR3 protein. The D gene is left open where the match is weak. For some rows the clone size is stated as once, few or many, or as a class when expanded; others skip it.

TRBV6-1	TRBJ1-4	.	.	TGTGCCAGCAGTGTCCCAGAAGAAAAACTGTTTTTT	CASSVPEEKLFF
TRBV11-1	TRBJ1-1	.	.	TGTGCCAGCAGCTCGTCGGGGCCCGGGGACACTGAAGCTTTCTTT	CASSSSGPGDTEAFF
TRBV6-1	TRBJ2-7	TRBD2	.	TGTGCCACCACAGGGACTAGCGGGAGAGAGCAGTACTTC	CATTGTSGREQYF
TRBV6-5	TRBJ1-1	.	.	TGTGCCAGCAGGAAAGGACAGACAAACACTGAAGCTTTCTTT	CASRKGQTNTEAFF
TRBV18	TRBJ2-3	TRBD1	.	TGTGCCAGCTTCCTCCTCCGGACAGGCTACACAGATACGCAGTATTTT	CASFLLRTGYTDTQYF
TRBV7-9	TRBJ2-7	.	.	TGTGCCAGCAGCTTAGCCGGAGGACAGCACTACGAGCAGTACTTC	CASSLAGGQHYEQYF
TRBV7-2	TRBJ2-5	.	once	TGTGCCAGCAGCTTAGCCTACGGCAACATACAAGAGACCCAGTACTTC	CASSLAYGNIQETQYF
TRBV30	TRBJ2-3	.	few	TGTGCCTGGAGTGAGGGGTATACGCAGTATTTT	CAWSEGYTQYF
TRBV5-4	TRBJ2-7	TRBD1	few	TGTGCCAGCAGCGTAACAGGGGGCGCATCCTACGAGCAGTACTTC	CASSVTGGASYEQYF
TRBV7-8	TRBJ1-5	TRBD1	.	TGTGCCAGCAATGCGGACAGGGTTAGCAATCAGCCCCAGCATTTT	CASNADRVSNQPQHF
TRBV16	TRBJ1-6	TRBD1	.	TGTGCCAGCAGCCACCGGGACAGGGGATATTCACCCCTCCACTTT	CASSHRDRGYSPLHF
TRBV4-1	TRBJ1-4	TRBD1	.	TGCGCCAGCAGCGCACGACAGGGATATGAAAAACTGTTTTTT	CASSARQGYEKLFF
TRBV7-2	TRBJ1-2	.	.	TGTGCCAGCAGCTTAGACCAGGGCAACTATGGCTACACCTTC	CASSLDQGNYGYTF
TRBV2	TRBJ1-5	.	.	TGTGCCAGCAGTGAAAGGCTGGGGCGCAATCAGCCCCAGCATTTT	CASSERLGRNQPQHF
TRBV6-5	TRBJ1-1	TRBD1	.	TGTGCCAGCAGTTCCACCGGGACAGAGACTTTCTTT	CASSSTGTETFF
TRBV1	TRBJ2-1	.	.	TGCACCAGCAGCCCCGGGACTCCCGGGGGGAACAATGAGCAGTTCTTC	CTSSPGTPGGNNEQFF
TRBV4-1	TRBJ2-5	TRBD2	.	TGCGCCAGCAGCCAAAATCAACTAGCGGGCCAAGAGACCCAGTACTTC	CASSQNQLAGQETQYF
TRBV2	TRBJ2-1	.	few	TGTGCCAGCAAACCAAAGGGGGATTACAATGAGCAGTTCTTC	CASKPKGDYNEQFF
TRBV5-1	TRBJ1-5	.	.	TGCGCCAGCAGCGACGGAGGCAGCAATCAGCCCCAGCATTTT	CASSDGGSNQPQHF
TRBV9	TRBJ2-2	.	.	TGTGCCAGCAGCGCTGGAAGCAGGGACGGGGAGCTGTTTTTT	CASSAGSRDGELFF
TRBV27	TRBJ1-2	.	.	TGTGCCAGCAGTTCTTACGAGGGGCGCATCCTTAACTATGGCTACACCTTC	CASSSYEGRILNYGYTF
TRBV7-9	TRBJ1-6	.	.	TGTGCCAGCAGCCTACAGGGATATGGTTCACCCCTCCACTTT	CASSLQGYGSPLHF
TRBV6-1	TRBJ2-7	TRBD1	once	TGTGCCAGCAGTGCGCCGGGACAGGGAAACTACGAGCAGTACTTC	CASSAPGQGNYEQYF
TRBV7-9	TRBJ1-2	TRBD1	.	TGTGCCAGCAGCCCCCCGTCGACAGGGAGGGGGGTTAGCTATGGCTACACCTTC	CASSPPSTGRGVSYGYTF